Below, one T cell receptor (beta chain) is given with its context. Assay: immunoSEQ multiplex PCR; the TCRdb copy retains only in-frame clones and omits some. The sample records approximately 59,000 clones, roughly 93% being singletons. This sample was included in a study of cytomegalovirus exposure and HLA in healthy donors. With 5 bases clipped from V and 4 bases from J, the junction kept 3 bases outside the gene matches. Germline V gene lookup returns CDR1 LNHDA and CDR2 SQIVND (reference sequence). This CDR3 is built from 13 residues. The validation cohort, a group of some 120 subjects, included the donors and was separate from the roughly 670-subject first cohort.

The clonotype was recovered from a woman younger than 35 in good health and CMV-seropositive. The sample consisted of PBMCs. The rearrangement joins TRBV19 to TRBJ1-2, with 8 bases fitting TRBD1. The CDR3: CASSADRGYGYTF. DNA for the CDR3: TGTGCCAGTAGTGCTGACAGGGGCTATGGCTACACCTTC.